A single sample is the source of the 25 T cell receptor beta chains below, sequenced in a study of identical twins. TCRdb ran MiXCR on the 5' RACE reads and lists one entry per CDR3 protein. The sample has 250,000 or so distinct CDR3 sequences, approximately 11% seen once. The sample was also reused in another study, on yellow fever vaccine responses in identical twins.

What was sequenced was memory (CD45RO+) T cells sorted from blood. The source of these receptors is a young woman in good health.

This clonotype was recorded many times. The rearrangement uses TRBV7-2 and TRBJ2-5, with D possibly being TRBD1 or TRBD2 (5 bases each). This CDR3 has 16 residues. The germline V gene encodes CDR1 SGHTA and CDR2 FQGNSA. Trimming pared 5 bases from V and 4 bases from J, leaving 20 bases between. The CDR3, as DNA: TGTGCCAGCAGCCCTCGCCAAGGACTTGGGGGAGAGACCCAGTACTTC. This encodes CASSPRQGLGGETQYF. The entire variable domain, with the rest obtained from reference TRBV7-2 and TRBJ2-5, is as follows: GAGVSQSPSNKVTEKGKDVELRCDPISGHTALYWYRQSLGQGLEFLIYFQGNSAPDKSGLPSDRFSAERTGGSVSTLTIQRTQQEDSAVYLCASSPRQGLGGETQYFGPGTRLLVL.

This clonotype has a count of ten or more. The DNA of the CDR3 is TGTGCCAGCAGGGGACAGGGTTTCTACGAGCAGTACTTC. Amino acid sequence: CASRGQGFYEQYF. The rearrangement links TRBV12-3 or TRBV12-4 to TRBJ2-7; 9 nucleotides align to TRBD1. V shed 6 bases, J shed 3 bases, and the junction held 3 bases outside the gene matches. The CDR3 runs to 13 residues.

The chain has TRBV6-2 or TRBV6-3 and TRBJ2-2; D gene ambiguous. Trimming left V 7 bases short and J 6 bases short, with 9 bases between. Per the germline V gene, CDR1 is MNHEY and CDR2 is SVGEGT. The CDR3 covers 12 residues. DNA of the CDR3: TGTGCCAGCACCCTAGGACCCGGGGAGCTGTTTTTT. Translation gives CASTLGPGELFF.

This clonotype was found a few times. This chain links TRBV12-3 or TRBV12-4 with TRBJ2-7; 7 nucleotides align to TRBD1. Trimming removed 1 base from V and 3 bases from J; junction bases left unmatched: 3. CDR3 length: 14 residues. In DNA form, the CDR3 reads TGTGCCAGCAGTTTAGGGGGACAGAACTACGAGCAGTACTTC. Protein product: CASSLGGQNYEQYF.

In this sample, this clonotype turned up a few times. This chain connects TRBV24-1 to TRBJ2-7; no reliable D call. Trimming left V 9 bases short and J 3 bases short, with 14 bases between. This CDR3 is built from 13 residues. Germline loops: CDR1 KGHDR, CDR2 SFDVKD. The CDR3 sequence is CATHFENGYEQYF. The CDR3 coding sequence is TGTGCCACCCATTTCGAAAACGGCTACGAGCAGTACTTC.

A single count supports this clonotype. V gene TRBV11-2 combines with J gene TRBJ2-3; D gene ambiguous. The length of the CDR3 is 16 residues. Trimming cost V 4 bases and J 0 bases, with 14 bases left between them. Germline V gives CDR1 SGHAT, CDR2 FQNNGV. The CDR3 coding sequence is TGTGCCAGCAGCTCATTCGGACGGCTTAGCACAGATACGCAGTATTTT. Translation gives CASSSFGRLSTDTQYF.

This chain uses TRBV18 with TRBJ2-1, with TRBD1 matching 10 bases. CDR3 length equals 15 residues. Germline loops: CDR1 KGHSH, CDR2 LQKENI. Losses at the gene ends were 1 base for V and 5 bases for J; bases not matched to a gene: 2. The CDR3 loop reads CASSPLGTGDNEQFF. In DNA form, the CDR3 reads TGTGCCAGCTCACCACTTGGGACAGGGGACAATGAGCAGTTCTTC.

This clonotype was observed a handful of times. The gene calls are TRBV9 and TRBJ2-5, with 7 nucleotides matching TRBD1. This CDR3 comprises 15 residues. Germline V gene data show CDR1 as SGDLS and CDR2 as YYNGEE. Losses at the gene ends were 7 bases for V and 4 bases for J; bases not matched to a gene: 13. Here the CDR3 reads CASAPKDRLGETQYF. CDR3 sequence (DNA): TGTGCCAGCGCCCCGAAGGACAGGCTGGGAGAGACCCAGTACTTC.

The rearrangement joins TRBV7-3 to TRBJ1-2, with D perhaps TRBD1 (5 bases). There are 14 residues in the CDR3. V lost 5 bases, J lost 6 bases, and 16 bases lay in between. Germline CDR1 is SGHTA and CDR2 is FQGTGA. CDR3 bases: TGTGCCAGCAGCCCGACGGGGGGGAGGGATGGCTACACCTTC. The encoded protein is CASSPTGGRDGYTF. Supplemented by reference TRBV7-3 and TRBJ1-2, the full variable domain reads GAGVSQTPSNKVTEKGKYVELRCDPISGHTALYWYRQSLGQGPEFLIYFQGTGAADDSGLPNDRFFAVRPEGSVSTLKIQRTERGDSAVYLCASSPTGGRDGYTFGSGTRLTVV.

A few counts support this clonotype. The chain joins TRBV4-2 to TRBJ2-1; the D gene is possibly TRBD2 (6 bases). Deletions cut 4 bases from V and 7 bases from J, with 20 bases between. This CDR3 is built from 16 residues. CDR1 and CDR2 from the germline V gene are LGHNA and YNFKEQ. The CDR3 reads CASSRTNRDSRNEQFF. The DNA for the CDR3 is TGTGCCAGCAGCCGGACTAACCGGGACTCTCGGAATGAGCAGTTCTTC.

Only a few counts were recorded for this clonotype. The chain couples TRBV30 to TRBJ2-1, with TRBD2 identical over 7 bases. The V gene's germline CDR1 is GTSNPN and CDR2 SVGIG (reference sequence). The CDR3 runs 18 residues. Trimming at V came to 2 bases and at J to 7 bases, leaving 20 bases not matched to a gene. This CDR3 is CAWSNYLASGVGANEQFF. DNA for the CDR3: TGTGCCTGGAGTAATTACTTGGCTAGCGGAGTAGGGGCGAATGAGCAGTTCTTC.

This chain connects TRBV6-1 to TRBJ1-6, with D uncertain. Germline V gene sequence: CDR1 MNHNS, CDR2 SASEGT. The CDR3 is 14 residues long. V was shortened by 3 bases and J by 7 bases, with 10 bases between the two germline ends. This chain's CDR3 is CASSDPRSNSPLHF. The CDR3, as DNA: TGTGCCAGCAGTGATCCGCGCTCAAATTCACCCCTCCACTTT.

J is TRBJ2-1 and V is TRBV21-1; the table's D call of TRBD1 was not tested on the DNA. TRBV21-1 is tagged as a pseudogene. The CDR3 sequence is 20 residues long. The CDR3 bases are TGTGCCAGCAGCAAAACCGCCCCACCCCAGGTTCCGAGCTCCTACAATGAGCAGTTCTTC. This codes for CASSKTAPPQVPSSYNEQFF.

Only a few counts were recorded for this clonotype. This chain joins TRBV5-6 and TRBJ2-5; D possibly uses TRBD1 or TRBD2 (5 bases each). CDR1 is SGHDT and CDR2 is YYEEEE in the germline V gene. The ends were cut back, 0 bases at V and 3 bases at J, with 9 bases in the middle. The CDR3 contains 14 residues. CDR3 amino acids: CASSLGGPEETQYF. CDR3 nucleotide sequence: TGTGCCAGCAGCTTGGGGGGACCCGAAGAGACCCAGTACTTC.

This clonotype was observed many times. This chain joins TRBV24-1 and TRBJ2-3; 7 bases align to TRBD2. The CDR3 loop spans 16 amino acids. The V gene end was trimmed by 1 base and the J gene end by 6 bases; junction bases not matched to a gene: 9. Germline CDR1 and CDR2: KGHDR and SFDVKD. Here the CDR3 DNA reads TGTGCCACCAGTGATTTAGCGGGATCCGGTCGGGATACGCAGTATTTT. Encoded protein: CATSDLAGSGRDTQYF.

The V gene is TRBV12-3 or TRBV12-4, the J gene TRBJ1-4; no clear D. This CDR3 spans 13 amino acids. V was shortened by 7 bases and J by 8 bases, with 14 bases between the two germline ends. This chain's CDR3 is CASTQQLKEKLFF. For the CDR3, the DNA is TGTGCCAGCACCCAGCAGCTGAAGGAAAAACTGTTTTTT.

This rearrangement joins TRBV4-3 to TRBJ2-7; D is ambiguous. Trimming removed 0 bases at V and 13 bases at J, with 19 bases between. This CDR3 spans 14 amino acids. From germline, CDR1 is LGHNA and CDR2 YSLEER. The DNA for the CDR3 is TGCGCCAGCAGCCAAGATCTTTTACCCGGGTCCCAATACTTC. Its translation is CASSQDLLPGSQYF.

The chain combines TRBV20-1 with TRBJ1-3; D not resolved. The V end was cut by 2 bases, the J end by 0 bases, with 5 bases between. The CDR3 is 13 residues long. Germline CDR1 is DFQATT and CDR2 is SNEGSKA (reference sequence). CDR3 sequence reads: CSARYGSGNTIYF. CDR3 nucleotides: TGCAGTGCTAGATACGGCTCTGGAAACACCATATATTTT.

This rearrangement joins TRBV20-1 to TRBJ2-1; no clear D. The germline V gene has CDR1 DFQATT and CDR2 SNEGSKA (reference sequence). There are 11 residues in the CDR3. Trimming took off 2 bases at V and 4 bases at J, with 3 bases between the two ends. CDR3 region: CSARHYNEQFF. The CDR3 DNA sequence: TGCAGTGCTAGACATTACAATGAGCAGTTCTTC.

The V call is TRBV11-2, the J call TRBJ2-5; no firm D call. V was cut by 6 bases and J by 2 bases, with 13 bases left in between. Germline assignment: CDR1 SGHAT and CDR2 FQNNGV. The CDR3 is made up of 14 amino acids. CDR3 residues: CASRDLTQQETQYF. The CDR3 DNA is TGTGCCAGCAGAGACCTAACACAGCAAGAGACCCAGTACTTC.

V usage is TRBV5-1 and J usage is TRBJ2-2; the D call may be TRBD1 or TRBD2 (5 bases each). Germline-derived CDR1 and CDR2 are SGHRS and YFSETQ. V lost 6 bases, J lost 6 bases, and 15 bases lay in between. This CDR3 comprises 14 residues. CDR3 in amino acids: CASNYLGDAGELFF. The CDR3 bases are TGCGCCAGCAACTACTTGGGGGATGCCGGGGAGCTGTTTTTT.

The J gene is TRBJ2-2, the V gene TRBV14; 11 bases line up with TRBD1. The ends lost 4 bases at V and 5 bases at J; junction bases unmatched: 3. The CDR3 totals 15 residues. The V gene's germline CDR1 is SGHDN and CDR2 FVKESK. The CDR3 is CASSRRDRGTGELFF. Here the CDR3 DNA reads TGTGCCAGCAGCCGCCGGGACAGGGGGACCGGGGAGCTGTTTTTT.

The CDR3 bases are TGTGCCAGCAGTGGAAGGGGGGGCATGGGAAACAATGAGCAGTTCTTC. Amino acid sequence: CASSGRGGMGNNEQFF. V usage is TRBV6-1 and J usage is TRBJ2-1, with a weak D call TRBD2 (7 bases). Germline CDR1 reads MNHNS; CDR2 reads SASEGT. Trimming pared 4 bases from V and 5 bases from J, leaving 18 bases between. The CDR3 extends over 16 amino acids.

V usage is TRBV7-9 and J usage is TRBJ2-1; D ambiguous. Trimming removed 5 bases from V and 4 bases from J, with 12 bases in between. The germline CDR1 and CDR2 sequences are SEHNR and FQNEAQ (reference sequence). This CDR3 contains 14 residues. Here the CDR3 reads CASSPTPAYNEQFF. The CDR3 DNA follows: TGTGCCAGCAGCCCGACTCCGGCATACAATGAGCAGTTCTTC.

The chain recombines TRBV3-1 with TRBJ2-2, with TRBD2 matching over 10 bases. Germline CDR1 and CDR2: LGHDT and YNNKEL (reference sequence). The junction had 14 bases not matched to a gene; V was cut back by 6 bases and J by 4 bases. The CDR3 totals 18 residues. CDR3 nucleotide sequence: TGTGCCAGCAGTCCCTCAACCCTAGCGGGGGAGAGCACCGGGGAGCTGTTTTTT. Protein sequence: CASSPSTLAGESTGELFF.